Listed below are T cell receptor beta chains from one sample, sequenced in a study of cytomegalovirus exposure and HLA in healthy donors. This table comes from immunoSEQ multiplex PCR, and its TCRdb copy is limited to in-frame clones, with some not included. The data show around 120,000 clones, around 60% seen once. Specimen: PBMCs. These receptors came from a man in his forties in good health and CMV-seropositive. Both conserved end residues are part of each CDR3. D genes are given only for firm matches. For some rows the clone size is stated as once, few or many, or as a class when expanded; others skip it.

v_gene: TRBV19
abundance: -
d_gene: TRBD2
j_gene: TRBJ2-7
CDR3aa: CASSTSGSSYEQYF
CDR3nt: TGTGCCAGTAGTACTAGCGGGAGCTCCTACGAGCAGTACTTC

v_gene: TRBV19
abundance: -
d_gene: TRBD1
j_gene: TRBJ2-1
CDR3aa: CASSTQGAAYNEQFF
CDR3nt: TGTGCCAGTAGTACCCAGGGGGCCGCCTACAATGAGCAGTTCTTC

v_gene: TRBV6-5
abundance: -
d_gene: TRBD2
j_gene: TRBJ2-7
CDR3aa: CASSYTSGYSYEQYF
CDR3nt: TGTGCCAGCAGTTACACTAGCGGGTACTCCTACGAGCAGTACTTC

v_gene: TRBV7-9
abundance: -
d_gene: TRBD1
j_gene: TRBJ2-6
CDR3aa: CASSPQGVRSGANVLTF
CDR3nt: TGTGCCAGCAGCCCCCAGGGGGTCCGGTCTGGGGCCAACGTCCTGACTTTC

v_gene: TRBV10-3
abundance: -
d_gene: TRBD2
j_gene: TRBJ2-3
CDR3aa: CAISEWLAGGRGTDTQYF
CDR3nt: TGTGCCATCAGTGAGTGGCTAGCGGGGGGGCGGGGCACAGATACGCAGTATTTT

v_gene: TRBV10-3
abundance: few
d_gene: -
j_gene: TRBJ1-5
CDR3aa: CAIDEGGNQPQHF
CDR3nt: TGTGCCATTGATGAGGGAGGGAATCAGCCCCAGCATTTT

v_gene: TRBV19
abundance: -
d_gene: TRBD1
j_gene: TRBJ2-2
CDR3aa: CASSTRDRDTGELFF
CDR3nt: TGTGCCAGTAGTACCCGGGACAGGGACACCGGGGAGCTGTTTTTT

v_gene: TRBV4-1
abundance: -
d_gene: TRBD1
j_gene: TRBJ1-5
CDR3aa: CASSPRQGENRPQHF
CDR3nt: TGCGCCAGCAGCCCTCGACAGGGAGAGAATCGGCCCCAGCATTTT

v_gene: TRBV6-5
abundance: -
d_gene: -
j_gene: TRBJ2-7
CDR3aa: CASSYSSLSAGEQYF
CDR3nt: TGTGCCAGCAGTTACTCAAGTCTCTCAGCGGGCGAGCAGTACTTC

v_gene: TRBV7-9
abundance: -
d_gene: TRBD1
j_gene: TRBJ1-4
CDR3aa: CASSLGQGGEKLFF
CDR3nt: TGTGCCAGCAGCTTGGGACAGGGGGGTGAAAAACTGTTTTTT

v_gene: TRBV27
abundance: few
d_gene: -
j_gene: TRBJ2-1
CDR3aa: CASSFRRGPYNEQFF
CDR3nt: TGTGCCAGCAGTTTTAGGCGGGGGCCCTACAATGAGCAGTTCTTC

v_gene: TRBV7-2
abundance: -
d_gene: -
j_gene: TRBJ2-2
CDR3aa: CASSTRSLNTGELFF
CDR3nt: TGTGCCAGCAGCACGAGAAGTCTGAACACCGGGGAGCTGTTTTTT

v_gene: TRBV6-1
abundance: few
d_gene: TRBD1
j_gene: TRBJ1-2
CDR3aa: CASSETDRPYGYTF
CDR3nt: TGTGCCAGCAGTGAAACGGACAGGCCCTATGGCTACACCTTC

v_gene: TRBV18
abundance: -
d_gene: TRBD2
j_gene: TRBJ2-7
CDR3aa: CASSPGTSGYEQYF
CDR3nt: TGTGCCAGCTCACCCGGGACTAGCGGCTACGAGCAGTACTTC

v_gene: TRBV6-1
abundance: -
d_gene: -
j_gene: TRBJ1-1
CDR3aa: CASSPHQGNTEAFF
CDR3nt: TGTGCCAGCAGCCCCCATCAGGGAAACACTGAAGCTTTCTTT

v_gene: TRBV5-1
abundance: -
d_gene: -
j_gene: TRBJ2-2
CDR3aa: CASSPGVNTGELFF
CDR3nt: TGCGCCAGCAGCCCCGGGGTCAACACCGGGGAGCTGTTTTTT

v_gene: TRBV7-3
abundance: -
d_gene: -
j_gene: TRBJ1-1
CDR3aa: CASSLRGAGDTEAFF
CDR3nt: TGTGCCAGCAGCTTACGGGGGGCAGGGGACACTGAAGCTTTCTTT

v_gene: TRBV28
abundance: -
d_gene: TRBD1
j_gene: TRBJ2-5
CDR3aa: CASSRGQGRETQYF
CDR3nt: TGTGCCAGCAGCAGGGGACAGGGGAGGGAGACCCAGTACTTC

v_gene: TRBV7-9
abundance: once
d_gene: -
j_gene: TRBJ1-5
CDR3aa: CASSLGGGGQPQHF
CDR3nt: TGTGCCAGCAGCTTAGGGGGGGGAGGACAGCCCCAGCATTTT

v_gene: TRBV25-1
abundance: few
d_gene: -
j_gene: TRBJ1-1
CDR3aa: CASSESRHGSEAFF
CDR3nt: TGTGCCAGCAGTGAATCTCGCCACGGTTCTGAAGCTTTCTTT

v_gene: TRBV6-5
abundance: -
d_gene: -
j_gene: TRBJ2-2
CDR3aa: CASSYSLTVTGELFF
CDR3nt: TGTGCCAGCAGTTACTCGCTAACAGTTACCGGAGAGCTGTTTTTT

v_gene: TRBV6-6
abundance: -
d_gene: TRBD1
j_gene: TRBJ2-5
CDR3aa: CASSTTGTGEGTQYF
CDR3nt: TGTGCCAGCAGTACCACCGGGACAGGGGAGGGGACCCAGTACTTC